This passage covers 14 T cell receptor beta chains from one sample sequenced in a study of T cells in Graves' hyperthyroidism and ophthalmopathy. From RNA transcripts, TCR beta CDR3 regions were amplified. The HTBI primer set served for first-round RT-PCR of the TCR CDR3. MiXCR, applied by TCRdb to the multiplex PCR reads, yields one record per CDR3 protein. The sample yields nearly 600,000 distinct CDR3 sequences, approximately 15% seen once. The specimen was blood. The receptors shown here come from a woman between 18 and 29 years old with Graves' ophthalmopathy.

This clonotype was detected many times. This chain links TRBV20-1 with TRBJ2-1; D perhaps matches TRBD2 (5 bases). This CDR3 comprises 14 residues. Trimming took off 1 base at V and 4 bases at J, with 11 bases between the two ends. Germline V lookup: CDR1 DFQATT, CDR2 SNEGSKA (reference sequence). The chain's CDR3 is CSARAPDLYNEQFF. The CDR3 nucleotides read TGCAGTGCTAGAGCTCCGGACTTATACAATGAGCAGTTCTTC.

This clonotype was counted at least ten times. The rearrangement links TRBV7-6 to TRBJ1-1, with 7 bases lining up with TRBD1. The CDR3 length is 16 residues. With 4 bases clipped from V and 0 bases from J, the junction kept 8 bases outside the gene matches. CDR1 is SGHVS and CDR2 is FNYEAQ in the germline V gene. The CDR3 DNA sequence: TGTGCCAGCAGCTCTGTCCCAGACAGGGTGAACACTGAAGCTTTCTTT. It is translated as CASSSVPDRVNTEAFF. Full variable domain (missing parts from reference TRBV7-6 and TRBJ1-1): GAGVSQSPRYKVTKRGQDVALRCDPISGHVSLYWYRQALGQGPEFLTYFNYEAQQDKSGLPNDRFSAERPEGSISTLTIQRTEQRDSAMYRCASSSVPDRVNTEAFFGQGTRLTVV.

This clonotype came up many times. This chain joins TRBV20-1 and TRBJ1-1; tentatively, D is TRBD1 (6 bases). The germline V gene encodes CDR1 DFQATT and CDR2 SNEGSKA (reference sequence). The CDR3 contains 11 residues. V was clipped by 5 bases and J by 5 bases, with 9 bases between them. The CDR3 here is CSASGQTEAFF. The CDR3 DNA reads TGCAGTGCTTCCGGACAGACTGAAGCTTTCTTT.

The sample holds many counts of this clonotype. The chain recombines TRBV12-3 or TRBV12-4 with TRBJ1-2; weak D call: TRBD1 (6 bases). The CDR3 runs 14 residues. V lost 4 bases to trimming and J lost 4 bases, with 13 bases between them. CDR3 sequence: CASSYRGATYGYTF. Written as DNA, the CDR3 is TGTGCCAGCAGTTATCGGGGGGCGACCTATGGCTACACCTTC.

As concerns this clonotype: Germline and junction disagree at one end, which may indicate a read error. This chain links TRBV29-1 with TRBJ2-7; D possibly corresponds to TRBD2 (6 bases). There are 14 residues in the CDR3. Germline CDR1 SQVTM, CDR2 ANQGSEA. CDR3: CSVEGSGNSYEQYF. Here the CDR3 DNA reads TGCAGCGTCGAAGGTAGCGGAAACTCCTACGAGCAGTACTTC.

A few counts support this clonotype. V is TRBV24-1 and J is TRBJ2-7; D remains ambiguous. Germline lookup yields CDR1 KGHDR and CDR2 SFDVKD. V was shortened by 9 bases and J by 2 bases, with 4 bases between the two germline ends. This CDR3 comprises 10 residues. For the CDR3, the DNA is TGTGCCACCCAGCCCTACGAGCAGTACTTC. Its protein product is CATQPYEQYF.

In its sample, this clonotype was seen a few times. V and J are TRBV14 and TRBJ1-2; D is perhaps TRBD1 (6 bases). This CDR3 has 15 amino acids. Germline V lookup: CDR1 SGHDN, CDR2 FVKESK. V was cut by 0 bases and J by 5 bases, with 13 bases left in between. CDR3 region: CASSQDRGRRYGYTF. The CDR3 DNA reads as TGTGCCAGCAGCCAAGACAGGGGCCGACGGTATGGCTACACCTTC.

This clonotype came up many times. CDR3 DNA: TGTGCCAGCGTCCGGGACTCCTCAAACACCATATATTTT. Protein sequence: CASVRDSSNTIYF. This chain uses TRBV18 with TRBJ1-3, with D perhaps matching TRBD1 (5 bases). The CDR3 extends over 13 amino acids. V gave up 8 bases and J gave up 6 bases, with 14 bases separating them. CDR1 is KGHSH, CDR2 LQKENI, per germline.

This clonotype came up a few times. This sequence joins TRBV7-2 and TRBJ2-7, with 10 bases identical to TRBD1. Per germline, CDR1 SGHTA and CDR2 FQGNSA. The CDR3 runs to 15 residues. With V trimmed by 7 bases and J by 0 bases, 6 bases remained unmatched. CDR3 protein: CASTPGQGLSYEQYF. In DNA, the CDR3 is TGTGCCAGCACCCCGGGACAGGGGCTCTCCTACGAGCAGTACTTC.

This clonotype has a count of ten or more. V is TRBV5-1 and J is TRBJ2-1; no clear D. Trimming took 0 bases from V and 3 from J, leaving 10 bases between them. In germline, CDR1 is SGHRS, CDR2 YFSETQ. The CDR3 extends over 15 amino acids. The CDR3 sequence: CASSLVTTLYNEQFF. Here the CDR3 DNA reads TGCGCCAGCAGCTTGGTTACAACTCTCTACAATGAGCAGTTCTTC.

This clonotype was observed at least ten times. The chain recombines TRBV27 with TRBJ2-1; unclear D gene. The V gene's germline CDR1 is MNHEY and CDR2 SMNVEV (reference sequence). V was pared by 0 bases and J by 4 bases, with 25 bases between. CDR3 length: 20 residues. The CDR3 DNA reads TGTGCCAGCAGTTTATCCCCTACCCATCAATTCGCGGTTCGATACAATGAGCAGTTCTTC. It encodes CASSLSPTHQFAVRYNEQFF.

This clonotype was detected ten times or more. This CDR3 is CASSPHLAGAYTDTQYF. The CDR3 nucleotides are TGTGCCAGCAGTCCCCATCTTGCGGGAGCTTATACAGATACGCAGTATTTT. The chain uses TRBV28 and TRBJ2-3; 7 bases map to TRBD2. Germline V lookup: CDR1 MDHEN, CDR2 SYDVKM. This CDR3 is 17 amino acids long. The V gene end was trimmed by 5 bases and the J gene end by 3 bases; junction bases not matched to a gene: 14.

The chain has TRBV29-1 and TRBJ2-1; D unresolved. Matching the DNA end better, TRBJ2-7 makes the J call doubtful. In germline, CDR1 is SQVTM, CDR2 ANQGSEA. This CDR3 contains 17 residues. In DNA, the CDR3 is TGCAGCGTTGAAGTGGCAGCTTGGGGTATCTCCTACAATGAGCAGTACTTC. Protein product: CSVEVAAWGISYNEQYF.

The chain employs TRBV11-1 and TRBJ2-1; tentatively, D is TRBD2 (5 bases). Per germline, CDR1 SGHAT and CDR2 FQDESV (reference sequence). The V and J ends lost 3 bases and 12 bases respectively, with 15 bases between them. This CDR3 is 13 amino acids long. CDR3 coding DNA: TGTGCCAGCAGCTTTATTCTCGGCGGGCCGCAGTTCTTC. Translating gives CASSFILGGPQFF. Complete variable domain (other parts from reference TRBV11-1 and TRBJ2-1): EAEVAQSPRYKITEKSQAVAFWCDPISGHATLYWYRQILGQGPELLVQFQDESVVDDSQLPKDRFSAERLKGVDSTLKIQPAELGDSAMYLCASSFILGGPQFFGPGTRLTVL.